The sequence of this T cell receptor beta chain was determined in a study of long-term antiretroviral therapy in people with HIV. Survey level was the resolution at which the v3.0 immunoSEQ assay ran. Generated by immunoSEQ multiplex PCR, the TCRdb table keeps only in-frame clones and is missing some. The sample lists tens of thousands of clones, around 90% occurring once. The sample was unsorted PBMCs, taken 5 to 5.5 years after starting antiretroviral therapy. The TCR originated in a middle-aged woman with HIV.

CDR3 bases: TGTGCCAGCAGTTTATATTTAGCAGGGGAAAATACTGAAGCTTTCTTT. Amino acids: CASSLYLAGENTEAFF. The chain couples TRBV27 to TRBJ1-1; TRBD1 might be the D (6 bases). Germline V gene lookup returns CDR1 MNHEY and CDR2 SMNVEV (reference sequence). CDR3 length equals 16 residues. V lost 1 base to trimming and J lost 5 bases, with 17 bases between them.